These T cell receptor beta chains were read from a single sample in a study of T cells in localized non-small cell lung cancer. The method was immunoSEQ multiplex PCR; TCRdb's version includes in-frame clones alone and lacks a portion of them. The data hold under 20,000 clones, with around 83% observed a single time. Sequencing used peripheral blood, obtained before any cancer treatment. The receptor source for this set is an older male donor with stage I lung adenocarcinoma. Each CDR3 is given with its conserved first and last residue. The D gene is left open where the match is weak. Size values are once, few and many counts, or a class for expanded clones, and some rows have none.

d_gene	v_gene	j_gene	abundance	CDR3aa	CDR3nt
-	TRBV7-3	TRBJ1-5	-	CASSGGRDQPQHF	TGTGCCAGCAGCGGGGGGAGGGATCAGCCCCAGCATTTT
TRBD1	TRBV9	TRBJ1-1	-	CASSAGQGNTEAFF	TGTGCCAGCAGCGCCGGACAGGGGAACACTGAAGCTTTCTTT
TRBD2	TRBV10-3	TRBJ2-1	-	CAISESTGTSGRASNEQFF	TGTGCCATCAGTGAGTCTACCGGGACTAGCGGGAGAGCTAGCAATGAGCAGTTCTTC
TRBD1	TRBV18	TRBJ1-3	-	CASSPIAPGGSGNTIYF	TGTGCCAGCTCACCAATTGCTCCAGGGGGCTCTGGAAACACCATATATTTT
-	TRBV5-4	TRBJ1-1	-	CASSSQATDTEAFF	TGTGCCAGCAGCTCCCAGGCTACGGACACTGAAGCTTTCTTT
TRBD1	TRBV27	TRBJ1-1	-	CASSHLPGQGDTEAFF	TGTGCCAGCAGTCATCTCCCGGGACAGGGTGACACTGAAGCTTTCTTT
TRBD1	TRBV14	TRBJ1-5	-	CASSAGQGSDQPQHF	TGTGCCAGCAGCGCTGGACAGGGGAGCGACCAGCCCCAGCATTTT
-	TRBV11-1	TRBJ2-5	-	CASSLGVLQETQYF	TGTGCCAGCAGCTTAGGCGTTTTACAAGAGACCCAGTACTTC
-	TRBV10-1	TRBJ2-2	-	CASRRGGTGELFF	TGCGCCAGCAGGAGGGGTGGCACCGGGGAGCTGTTTTTT
TRBD2	TRBV4-1	TRBJ2-5	once	CASSQERGGETQYF	TGCGCCAGCAGCCAAGAACGGGGGGGAGAGACCCAGTACTTC
TRBD2	TRBV29-1	TRBJ2-5	-	CSVVLAGVRAKTQYF	TGCAGCGTTGTTCTAGCGGGAGTCAGGGCCAAGACCCAGTACTTC
-	TRBV28	TRBJ2-7	-	CASSSRGYEQYF	TGTGCCAGCAGTTCCCGGGGTTACGAGCAGTACTTC
-	TRBV7-8	TRBJ2-7	-	CASSLDHEQYF	TGTGCCAGCAGCTTAGATCACGAGCAGTACTTC
-	TRBV6-4	TRBJ1-2	-	CASIFTVGNYGYTF	TGTGCCAGCATTTTTACGGTGGGTAACTATGGCTACACCTTC
TRBD1	TRBV7-6	TRBJ2-3	-	CASSLRQGQSTDTQYF	TGTGCCAGCAGCCTCCGACAGGGGCAATCCACAGATACGCAGTATTTT
-	TRBV6-1	TRBJ2-2	-	CASKTESTGELFF	TGTGCCAGCAAGACAGAATCCACCGGGGAGCTGTTTTTT
-	TRBV5-4	TRBJ2-6	-	CASSPVPPFSSGANVLTF	TGTGCCAGCAGCCCCGTCCCCCCTTTTAGCTCTGGGGCCAACGTCCTGACTTTC
-	TRBV7-8	TRBJ1-1	-	CASSLVGSNTEAFF	TGTGCCAGCAGCTTAGTCGGCTCGAACACTGAAGCTTTCTTT
TRBD2	TRBV29-1	TRBJ2-7	-	CSVGAGGMSEQYF	TGCAGCGTTGGGGCGGGAGGGATGAGCGAGCAGTACTTC
-	TRBV7-6	TRBJ2-6	-	CASSPTYRAGANVLTF	TGTGCCAGCAGCCCCACTTACAGGGCCGGGGCCAACGTCCTGACTTTC
TRBD2	TRBV30	TRBJ2-3	few	CAWSVFAGGPDTQYF	TGTGCCTGGAGTGTTTTTGCGGGAGGGCCAGATACGCAGTATTTT
-	TRBV6-5	TRBJ1-2	once	CASTAGYAYGYTF	TGTGCCAGCACCGCAGGGTATGCCTATGGCTACACCTTC
TRBD2	TRBV19	TRBJ2-1	-	CATTGGRGSYNEQFF	TGTGCCACCACTGGGGGGAGGGGCTCCTACAATGAGCAGTTCTTC
-	TRBV6-1	TRBJ1-1	-	CASREVLNTEAFF	TGTGCCAGCAGAGAGGTTTTGAACACTGAAGCTTTCTTT
TRBD1	TRBV6-6	TRBJ1-5	-	CASSYSAGGYQPQHF	TGTGCCAGCAGTTACTCGGCAGGGGGCTATCAGCCCCAGCATTTT
-	TRBV6-5	TRBJ1-6	once	CASSYTRRAPWITLHF	TGTGCCAGCAGTTATACCCGAAGGGCCCCGTGGATCACCCTCCACTTT